The 25 T cell receptor beta chains reported below all come from one sample, sequenced in a study of shared clonotypes between healthy human individuals. Clones were sequenced by immunoSEQ multiplex PCR, and TCRdb holds only the in-frame ones, with some missing. This table holds around 530,000 clones, just over 75% found once. The specimen was PBMCs. These receptors all stem from a woman between 35 and 50 years old in good health. Some clones in this sample may be carry-over from other donors' samples.

This clone has only a few counts. The V call is TRBV29-1, the J call TRBJ1-1, with TRBD1 as a possible D gene (5 bases). V dropped 6 bases and J dropped 6 bases, with 14 bases sitting between them. There are 12 residues in the CDR3. Germline CDR1 SQVTM, CDR2 ANQGSEA. The CDR3 bases are TGCAGCGTGGAGACGGACATCCCTGAAGCTTTCTTT. Protein sequence: CSVETDIPEAFF. Using reference TRBV29-1 and TRBJ1-1 for the parts outside the CDR3, the full variable domain is SAVISQKPSRDICQRGTSLTIQCQVDSQVTMMFWYRQQPGQSLTLIATANQGSEATYESGFVIDKFPISRPNLTFSTLTVSNMSPEDSSIYLCSVETDIPEAFFGQGTRLTVV.

The chain uses TRBV19 and TRBJ1-4; D might be TRBD1 (6 bases). The CDR3 has 14 amino acids. Looked up from germline, CDR1 is LNHDA and CDR2 is SQIVND (reference sequence). Trimming left V 4 bases short and J 4 bases short, with 10 bases between. The CDR3 region is CASSSDRSNEKLFF. CDR3 bases: TGTGCCAGTAGTAGTGACAGGAGTAATGAAAAACTGTTTTTT.

A remark on this clone: Other nucleotide sequences from this sample produce the same CDR3. The chain links TRBV28 to TRBJ1-2; D is possibly TRBD1 (6 bases). CDR1 and CDR2 (germline): MDHEN, SYDVKM. V was trimmed by 5 bases and J by 1 base, leaving 11 bases between them. The CDR3 is made up of 14 amino acids. In DNA, the CDR3 is TGTGCCAGCAGTCGGCAGGGGTTTAACTATGGCTACACCTTC. As protein: CASSRQGFNYGYTF.

The rearrangement joins TRBV2 to TRBJ1-2; D is possibly TRBD1 (5 bases). CDR1 is SNHLY and CDR2 is FYNNEI in the germline V gene. Trimming took off 2 bases at V and 2 bases at J, with 9 bases between the two ends. The CDR3 has 14 residues. The CDR3 sequence is CASSETEGNYGYTF. The CDR3 DNA reads TGTGCCAGCAGTGAAACGGAGGGGAACTATGGCTACACCTTC.

This chain uses TRBV10-3 with TRBJ2-7; 11 bases agree with TRBD2. V lost 4 bases to trimming and J lost 0 bases; unmatched junction nucleotides: 5. This CDR3 is 16 amino acids long. In germline, CDR1 is ENHRY, CDR2 SYGVKD. CDR3 in amino acids: CAISGLAGKSSYEQYF. CDR3 coding DNA: TGTGCCATCAGTGGACTAGCGGGAAAGAGCTCCTACGAGCAGTACTTC.

The chain uses TRBV7-2 and TRBJ1-5, with D maybe TRBD1 (6 bases). This CDR3 is built from 14 residues. The V end lost 5 bases, the J end lost 3 bases, and 11 bases lay between the germline ends. Germline V CDR1 and CDR2: SGHTA, FQGNSA. The CDR3, as DNA: TGTGCCAGCAGCAACGACAGGATCAATCAGCCCCAGCATTTT. Amino acid sequence: CASSNDRINQPQHF.

The chain links TRBV29-1 to TRBJ2-1; D is perhaps TRBD2 (6 bases). V was trimmed by 1 base and J by 6 bases, leaving 22 bases between them. The CDR3 has 17 amino acids. CDR1 and CDR2 from the germline V gene are SQVTM and ANQGSEA. CDR3 sequence reads: CSVEAVWAGSGLNEQFF. The DNA of the CDR3 is TGCAGCGTTGAAGCTGTGTGGGCCGGGAGCGGGCTCAATGAGCAGTTCTTC.

This chain joins TRBV5-4 and TRBJ1-2; a weak D match, TRBD1 (5 bases). Looked up from germline, CDR1 is SGHNT and CDR2 is YYREEE (reference sequence). V shed 0 bases and J shed 3 bases, with 6 bases lying between them. The CDR3 consists of 13 residues. The CDR3 coding sequence is TGTGCCAGCAGCTTGGGCAGGGACTATGGCTACACCTTC. Translation gives CASSLGRDYGYTF. The complete variable domain, with remaining parts taken from reference TRBV5-4 and TRBJ1-2, reads ETGVTQSPTHLIKTRGQQVTLRCSSQSGHNTVSWYQQALGQGPQFIFQYYREEENGRGNFPPRFSGLQFPNYSSELNVNALELDDSALYLCASSLGRDYGYTFGSGTRLTVV.

The rearrangement joins TRBV28 to TRBJ1-2; 7 positions agree with TRBD1. Germline CDR1 is MDHEN and CDR2 is SYDVKM. J gave up 3 bases and V 6 bases, and 13 bases lay outside the gene matches. This CDR3 is built from 16 residues. The DNA of the CDR3 is TGTGCCAGCAGCTGGGGAAGGGGGCGCTGGGACTATGGCTACACCTTC. Encoded protein: CASSWGRGRWDYGYTF.

The chain combines TRBV13 with TRBJ2-7, with D perhaps TRBD2 (6 bases). V was cut by 0 bases and J by 3 bases, with 9 bases left in between. Germline CDR1 PRHDT, CDR2 FYEKMQ (reference sequence). This CDR3 has 14 residues. The CDR3 loop is CASSLGDSGYEQYF. In DNA form, the CDR3 reads TGTGCCAGCAGCTTAGGGGATAGCGGCTACGAGCAGTACTTC. The entire variable domain, with the rest obtained from reference TRBV13 and TRBJ2-7, is as follows: AAGVIQSPRHLIKEKRETATLKCYPIPRHDTVYWYQQGPGQDPQFLISFYEKMQSDKGSIPDRFSAQQFSDYHSELNMSSLELGDSALYFCASSLGDSGYEQYFGPGTRLTVT.

The chain links TRBV5-4 to TRBJ2-5; 8 nucleotides align to TRBD1. CDR1 is SGHNT, CDR2 YYREEE, per germline (reference sequence). V dropped 2 bases and J dropped 5; count of bases not matched to a gene: 8. The CDR3 sequence is 15 residues long. The CDR3 bases are TGTGCCAGCAGCTTTCGACAGGGGCTTATTGAGACCCAGTACTTC. This sequence encodes CASSFRQGLIETQYF.

The chain recombines TRBV7-9 with TRBJ1-3, with D unresolved. The germline gives CDR1 SEHNR, CDR2 FQNEAQ (reference sequence). The CDR3 loop spans 17 amino acids. Deletions cut 0 bases from V and 3 bases from J, with 15 bases between. The CDR3 sequence is CASSLAGGLDRGNTIYF. CDR3 sequence (DNA): TGTGCCAGCAGCTTAGCGGGAGGGTTGGATCGTGGAAACACCATATATTTT.

The chain uses TRBV10-3 and TRBJ1-2; possibly TRBD1 for D (5 bases). Germline V gene sequence: CDR1 ENHRY, CDR2 SYGVKD. The CDR3 covers 13 residues. The V end lost 7 bases, the J end lost 7 bases, and 16 bases lay between the germline ends. In DNA form, the CDR3 reads TGTGCCATCAACCCGGGGCAGGCCTGTGGCTACACCTTC. Its translation: CAINPGQACGYTF.

This chain uses TRBV5-4 with TRBJ1-1; no definite D call. With 2 bases removed from V and 4 bases from J, the gap between germline ends came to 12 bases. The CDR3 runs to 14 residues. Germline V gene lookup returns CDR1 SGHNT and CDR2 YYREEE (reference sequence). In DNA form, the CDR3 reads TGTGCCAGCAGCTTCGCCCAGGCGTCCACTGAAGCTTTCTTT. Translating it yields CASSFAQASTEAFF.

The table lists this clone with a count of one. The chain uses TRBV5-1 and TRBJ2-7, with unresolved D. There are 13 residues in the CDR3. Trimming shortened V by 0 bases and J by 2 bases, and 6 bases separated the two germline ends. Germline CDR1 is SGHRS and CDR2 is YFSETQ. The CDR3 bases are TGCGCCAGCAGCTTGGACCGGGCCTACGAGCAGTACTTC. Translation: CASSLDRAYEQYF. Using reference TRBV5-1 and TRBJ2-7 for the parts outside the CDR3, the full variable domain is KAGVTQTPRYLIKTRGQQVTLSCSPISGHRSVSWYQQTPGQGLQFLFEYFSETQRNKGNFPGRFSGRQFSNSRSEMNVSTLELGDSALYLCASSLDRAYEQYFGPGTRLTVT.

The chain couples TRBV6-1 to TRBJ1-4, with TRBD1 matching 10 bases. The CDR3 contains 14 residues. The germline gives CDR1 MNHNS, CDR2 SASEGT. V trimming: 9 bases; J trimming: 5 bases; junction bases outside the gene matches: 6. CDR3 sequence (DNA): TGTGCCAGTACAAGACAGGGGGCGAATGAAAAACTGTTTTTT. Translating it yields CASTRQGANEKLFF.

This clone appeared a few times. This sequence joins TRBV30 and TRBJ1-1; TRBD1 is a possible D gene (5 bases). Germline V gene data show CDR1 as GTSNPN and CDR2 as SVGIG (reference sequence). Trimming removed 5 bases at V and 6 bases at J, with 16 bases between. CDR3 length equals 13 residues. CDR3 amino acids: CAWVDSRNAEAFF. In DNA form, the CDR3 reads TGTGCCTGGGTCGACAGCCGTAACGCTGAAGCTTTCTTT.

This clone was detected once. V gene TRBV18 combines with J gene TRBJ2-7; D is possibly TRBD2 (6 bases). CDR1 and CDR2 (germline): KGHSH, LQKENI. The CDR3 runs to 15 residues. V was clipped by 0 bases and J by 3 bases, with 12 bases between them. CDR3 sequence (DNA): TGTGCCAGCTCACCACCGGAGCGGGTCGGCTACGAGCAGTACTTC. Translation: CASSPPERVGYEQYF.

The rearrangement joins TRBV6-1 to TRBJ2-7; D gene uncertain. The CDR3 runs 13 residues. Trimming shortened V by 3 bases and J by 5 bases, and 11 bases separated the two germline ends. Germline V gene lookup returns CDR1 MNHNS and CDR2 SASEGT. The CDR3 sequence is CASSEPEMNEQYF. The CDR3 nucleotides are TGTGCCAGCAGTGAGCCGGAGATGAACGAGCAGTACTTC.

The rearrangement joins TRBV28 to TRBJ2-5; D gene ambiguous. This CDR3 has 13 residues. Trimming shortened V by 5 bases and J by 1 base, and 8 bases separated the two germline ends. Germline CDR1 is MDHEN and CDR2 is SYDVKM. The CDR3 reads CASSRGFQETQYF. The CDR3 nucleotides read TGTGCCAGCAGTCGAGGTTTCCAAGAGACCCAGTACTTC.

About this clone: A far bigger clonotype differs at one base, so this is likely a read error. The CDR3 nucleotides read TGTGCCAGCAGTGCGGTATTAGCGGGAGTTGACGGGCAGTACTTC. Translated: CASSAVLAGVDGQYF. The chain joins TRBV6-4 to TRBJ2-7; TRBD2 agrees at 9 bases. The CDR3 spans 15 residues. V shed 4 bases, J shed 9 bases, and the junction held 13 bases outside the gene matches. Germline assignment: CDR1 MRHNA and CDR2 SNTAGT.

Of note for this clone: The same CDR3 arises from other DNA sequences in this sample as well. This chain uses TRBV7-2 with TRBJ2-1; the D is unclear. CDR1 and CDR2 from the germline V gene are SGHTA and FQGNSA. The ends were cut back, 1 base at V and 4 bases at J, with 5 bases in the middle. The CDR3 is 13 amino acids. DNA for the CDR3: TGTGCCAGCAGCTTAGGTCCTTACAATGAGCAGTTCTTC. Residues: CASSLGPYNEQFF.

The rearrangement joins TRBV27 to TRBJ2-7; 9 bases fit TRBD1. V lost 6 bases, J lost 7 bases, and 10 bases stayed unmatched. In germline, CDR1 is MNHEY, CDR2 SMNVEV (reference sequence). This CDR3 has 14 amino acids. The CDR3 reads CASRPGQGGLEQYF. CDR3 nucleotides: TGTGCCAGCAGGCCGGGACAGGGTGGATTAGAGCAGTACTTC.

CDR3 sequence: CASSHGPDQPQHF. CDR3 nucleotides: TGCGCCAGCAGCCACGGACCTGACCAGCCCCAGCATTTT. The J gene is TRBJ1-5, the V gene TRBV4-1; no reliable D call. Trimming removed 3 bases from V and 7 bases from J, with 10 bases in between. CDR3 length: 13 amino acids. Germline assignment: CDR1 MGHRA and CDR2 YSYEKL.

With respect to this clone: A read error is the likely source, as a far larger clone sits one nucleotide away. Other DNA sequences in the same sample also yield this CDR3. The rearrangement uses TRBV19 and TRBJ2-6, with D possibly matching TRBD1 (5 bases). With 6 bases removed from V and 0 bases from J, the gap between germline ends came to 18 bases. Per germline, CDR1 LNHDA and CDR2 SQIVND (reference sequence). The CDR3 has 18 amino acids. CDR3 amino acids: CASSSTTALSSGANVLTF. The CDR3 bases are TGTGCCAGTAGCAGTACGACAGCGCTGAGCTCTGGGGCCAACGTCCTGACTTTC. Drawing the rest from reference TRBV19 and TRBJ2-6, the complete variable domain is DGGITQSPKYLFRKEGQNVTLSCEQNLNHDAMYWYRQDPGQGLRLIYYSQIVNDFQKGDIAEGYSVSREKKESFPLTVTSAQKNPTAFYLCASSSTTALSSGANVLTFGAGSRLTVL.